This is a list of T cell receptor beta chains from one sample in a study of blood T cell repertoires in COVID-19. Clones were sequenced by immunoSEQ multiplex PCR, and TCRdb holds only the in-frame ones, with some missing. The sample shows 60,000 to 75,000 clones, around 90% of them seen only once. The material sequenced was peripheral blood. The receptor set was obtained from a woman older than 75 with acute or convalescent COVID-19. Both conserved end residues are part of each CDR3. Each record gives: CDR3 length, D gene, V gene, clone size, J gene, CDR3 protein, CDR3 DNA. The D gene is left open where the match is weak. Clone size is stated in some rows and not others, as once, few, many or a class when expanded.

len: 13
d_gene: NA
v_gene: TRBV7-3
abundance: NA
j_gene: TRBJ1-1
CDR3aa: CASSLNGGLEAFF
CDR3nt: TGTGCCAGCAGCTTAAATGGCGGCCTTGAAGCTTTCTTT

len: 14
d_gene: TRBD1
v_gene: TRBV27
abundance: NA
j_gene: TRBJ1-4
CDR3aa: CASSGGQWNEKLFF
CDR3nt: TGTGCCAGCAGCGGGGGACAGTGGAATGAAAAACTGTTTTTT

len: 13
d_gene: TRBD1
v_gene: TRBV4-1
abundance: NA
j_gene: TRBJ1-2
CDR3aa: CASSQTGGSGYTF
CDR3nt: TGCGCCAGCAGCCAGACAGGGGGCTCTGGCTACACCTTC

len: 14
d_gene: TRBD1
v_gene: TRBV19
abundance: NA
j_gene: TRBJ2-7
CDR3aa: CASSSRDRRYEQYF
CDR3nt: TGTGCCAGTAGTAGCCGGGACAGGCGCTACGAGCAGTACTTC

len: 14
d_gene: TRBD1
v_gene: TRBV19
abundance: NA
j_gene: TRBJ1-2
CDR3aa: CASSGTGSVGGYTF
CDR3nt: TGTGCCAGTAGCGGGACAGGGAGTGTTGGTGGCTACACCTTC

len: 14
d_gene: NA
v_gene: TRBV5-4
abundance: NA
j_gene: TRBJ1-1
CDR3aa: CASSPGQRNTEAFF
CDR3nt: TGTGCCAGCAGTCCAGGACAGAGGAACACTGAAGCTTTCTTT

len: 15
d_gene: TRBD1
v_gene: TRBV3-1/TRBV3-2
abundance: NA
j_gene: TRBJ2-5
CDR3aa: CASSRRGTDRETQYF
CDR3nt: TGTGCCAGCAGCCGTAGGGGGACAGATAGGGAGACCCAGTACTTC

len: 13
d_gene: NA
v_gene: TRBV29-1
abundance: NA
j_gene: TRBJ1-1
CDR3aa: CSVDSGLNTEAFF
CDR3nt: TGCAGCGTTGATTCGGGATTGAACACTGAAGCTTTCTTT

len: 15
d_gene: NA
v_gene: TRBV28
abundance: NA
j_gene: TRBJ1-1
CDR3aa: CASSGESVRNTEAFF
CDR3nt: TGTGCCAGCAGTGGGGAGTCGGTAAGGAACACTGAAGCTTTCTTT

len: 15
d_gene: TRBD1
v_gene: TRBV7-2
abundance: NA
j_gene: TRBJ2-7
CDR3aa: CASSHLDRARYEQYF
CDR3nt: TGTGCCAGCAGCCACCTGGACAGGGCCAGGTACGAGCAGTACTTC

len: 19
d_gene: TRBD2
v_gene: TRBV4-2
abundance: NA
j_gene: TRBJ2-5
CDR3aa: CASSHGGGTRGGGKETQYF
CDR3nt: TGTGCCAGCAGCCACGGGGGAGGGACTCGCGGGGGAGGGAAAGAGACCCAGTACTTC

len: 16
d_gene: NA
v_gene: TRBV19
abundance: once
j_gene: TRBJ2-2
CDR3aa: CASSRPPRAPTGELFF
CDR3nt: TGTGCCAGTAGCCGTCCGCCCAGGGCACCAACCGGGGAGCTGTTTTTT

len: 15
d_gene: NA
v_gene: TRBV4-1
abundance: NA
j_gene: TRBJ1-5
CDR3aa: CASSRLLGPNQPQHF
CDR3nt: TGCGCCAGCAGTCGACTTCTCGGTCCCAATCAGCCCCAGCATTTT

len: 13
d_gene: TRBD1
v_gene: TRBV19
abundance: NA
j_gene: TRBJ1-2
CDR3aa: CASRQGGNYGYTF
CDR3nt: TGTGCCAGTCGGCAGGGGGGTAACTATGGCTACACCTTC

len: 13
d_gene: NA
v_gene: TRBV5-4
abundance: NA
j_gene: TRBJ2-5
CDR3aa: CASSLTGVLTQYF
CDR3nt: TGTGCCAGCAGCTTGACGGGGGTTCTTACCCAGTACTTC

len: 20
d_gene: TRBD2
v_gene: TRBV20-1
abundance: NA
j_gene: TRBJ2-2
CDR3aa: CSASSDRGPGTSGRYGELFF
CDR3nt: TGCAGTGCTAGTTCGGACAGGGGCCCCGGGACTAGCGGGAGGTACGGGGAGCTGTTTTTT

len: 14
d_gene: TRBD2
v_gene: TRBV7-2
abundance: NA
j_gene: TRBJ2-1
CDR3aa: CASSSRGEFNEQFF
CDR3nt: TGTGCCAGCAGCTCGCGGGGGGAGTTCAATGAGCAGTTCTTC

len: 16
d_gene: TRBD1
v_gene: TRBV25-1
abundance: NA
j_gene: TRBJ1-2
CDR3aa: CASSEPGTGVTYGYTF
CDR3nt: TGTGCCAGCAGTGAGCCCGGGACAGGGGTAACTTATGGCTACACCTTC

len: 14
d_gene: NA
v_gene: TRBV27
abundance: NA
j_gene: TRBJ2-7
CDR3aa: CASSFASGRYEQYF
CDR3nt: TGTGCCAGCAGTTTCGCTTCAGGGAGGTACGAGCAGTACTTC

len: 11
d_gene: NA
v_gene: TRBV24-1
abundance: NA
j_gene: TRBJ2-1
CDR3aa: CATSLVNEQFF
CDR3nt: TGTGCCACCAGTTTAGTCAATGAGCAGTTCTTC

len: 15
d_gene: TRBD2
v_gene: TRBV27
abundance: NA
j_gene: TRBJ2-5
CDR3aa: CASSFLAGGGETQYF
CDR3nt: TGTGCCAGCAGTTTCCTAGCGGGGGGTGGAGAGACCCAGTACTTC

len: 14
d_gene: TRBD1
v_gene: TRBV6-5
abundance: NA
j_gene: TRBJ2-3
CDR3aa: CASTSQGITDTQYF
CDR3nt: TGTGCCAGCACCTCACAGGGGATCACAGATACGCAGTATTTT

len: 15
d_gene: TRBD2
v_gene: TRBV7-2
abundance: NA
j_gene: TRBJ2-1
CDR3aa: CASSFTSGRFNEQFF
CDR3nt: TGTGCCAGCAGCTTCACTAGCGGGAGATTCAATGAGCAGTTCTTC

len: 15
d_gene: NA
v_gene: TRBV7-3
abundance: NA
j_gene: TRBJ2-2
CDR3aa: CASSRTSSNTGELFF
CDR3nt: TGTGCCAGCAGCCGGACATCGTCGAACACCGGGGAGCTGTTTTTT

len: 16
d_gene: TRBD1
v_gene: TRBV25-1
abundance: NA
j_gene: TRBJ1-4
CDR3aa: CASSDPNRGLREKLFF
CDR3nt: TGTGCCAGCAGTGACCCCAACAGGGGATTGAGAGAAAAACTGTTTTTT